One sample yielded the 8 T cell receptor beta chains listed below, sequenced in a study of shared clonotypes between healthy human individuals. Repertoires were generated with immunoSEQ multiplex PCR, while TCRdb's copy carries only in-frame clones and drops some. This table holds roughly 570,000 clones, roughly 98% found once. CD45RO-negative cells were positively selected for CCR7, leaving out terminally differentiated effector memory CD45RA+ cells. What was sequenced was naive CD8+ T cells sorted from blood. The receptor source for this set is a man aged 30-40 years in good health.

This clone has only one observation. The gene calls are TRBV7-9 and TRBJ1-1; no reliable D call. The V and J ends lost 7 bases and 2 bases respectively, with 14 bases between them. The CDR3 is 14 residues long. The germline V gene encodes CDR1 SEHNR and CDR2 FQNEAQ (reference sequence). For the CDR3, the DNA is TGTGCCAGCACCCTCGGTGGGGAAAACACTGAAGCTTTCTTT. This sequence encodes CASTLGGENTEAFF.

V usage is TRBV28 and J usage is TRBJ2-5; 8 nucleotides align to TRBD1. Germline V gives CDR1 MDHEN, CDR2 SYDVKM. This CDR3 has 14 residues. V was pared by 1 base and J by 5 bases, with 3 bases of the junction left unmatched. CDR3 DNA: TGTGCCAGCAGTTTATTTCGGACAGGGGAGACCCAGTACTTC. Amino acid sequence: CASSLFRTGETQYF.

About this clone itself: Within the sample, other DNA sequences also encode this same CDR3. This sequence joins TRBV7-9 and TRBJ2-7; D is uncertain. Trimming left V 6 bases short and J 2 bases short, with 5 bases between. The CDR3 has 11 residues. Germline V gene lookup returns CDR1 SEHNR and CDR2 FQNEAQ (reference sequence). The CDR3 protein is CASSEAYEQYF. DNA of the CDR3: TGTGCCAGCAGTGAGGCCTACGAGCAGTACTTC.

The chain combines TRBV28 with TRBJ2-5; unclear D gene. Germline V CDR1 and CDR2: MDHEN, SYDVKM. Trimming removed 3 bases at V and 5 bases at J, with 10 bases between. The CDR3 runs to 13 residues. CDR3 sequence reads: CASSFMGHETQYF. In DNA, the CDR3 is TGTGCCAGCAGTTTTATGGGTCATGAGACCCAGTACTTC. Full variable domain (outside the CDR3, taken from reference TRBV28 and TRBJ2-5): DVKVTQSSRYLVKRTGEKVFLECVQDMDHENMFWYRQDPGLGLRLIYFSYDVKMKEKGDIPEGYSVSREKKERFSLILESASTNQTSMYLCASSFMGHETQYFGPGTRLLVL.

Written as DNA, the CDR3 is TGTGCCAGCGGACAGGGTTCTTTTAACACTGAAGCTTTCTTT. Its translation is CASGQGSFNTEAFF. The chain has TRBV14 and TRBJ1-1; 8 nucleotides line up with TRBD1. The CDR3 loop spans 14 amino acids. CDR1 and CDR2 from the germline V gene are SGHDN and FVKESK. With 8 bases clipped from V and 2 bases from J, the junction kept 7 bases outside the gene matches.

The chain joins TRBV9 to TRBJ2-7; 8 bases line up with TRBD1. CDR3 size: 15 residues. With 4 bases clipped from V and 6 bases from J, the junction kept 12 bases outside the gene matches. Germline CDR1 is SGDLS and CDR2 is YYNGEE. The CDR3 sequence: CASSPRTGPPAEQYF. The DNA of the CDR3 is TGTGCCAGCAGCCCCCGGACAGGGCCCCCAGCCGAGCAGTACTTC.

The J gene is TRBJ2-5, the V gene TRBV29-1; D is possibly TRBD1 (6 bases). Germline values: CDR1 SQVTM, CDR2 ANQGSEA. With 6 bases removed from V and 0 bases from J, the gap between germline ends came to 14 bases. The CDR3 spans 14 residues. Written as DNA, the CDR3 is TGCAGCGTGCAACAGGGCTGGGACCAAGAGACCCAGTACTTC. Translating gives CSVQQGWDQETQYF.

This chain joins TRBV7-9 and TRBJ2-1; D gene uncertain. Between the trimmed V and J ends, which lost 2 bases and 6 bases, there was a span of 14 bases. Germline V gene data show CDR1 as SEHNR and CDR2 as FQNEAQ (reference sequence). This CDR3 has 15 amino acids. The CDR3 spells CASSLLSGVGNEQFF. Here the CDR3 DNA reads TGTGCCAGCAGCTTATTAAGTGGGGTTGGCAATGAGCAGTTCTTC.